This T cell receptor (beta chain) came from a study of blood T cell repertoires in COVID-19. Study as a whole: Sites in the United States, Italy and Spain provided acute and convalescent COVID-19 samples. The cDNA or gDNA used as material had been derived from T cells, B-cell-depleted T cells, or PBMCs.

Cohort allocation depended upon clinical history that participants reported. Assay: immunoSEQ multiplex PCR; the TCRdb copy retains only in-frame clones and omits some. The sample yields about 190,000 clones, roughly 88% seen once. CDR1 is SGHRS, CDR2 YFSETQ, per germline. V shed 2 bases and J shed 2 bases, with 20 bases lying between them. CDR3 length: 17 residues. Sequencing was performed on PBMCs or T cells enriched from blood (not recorded which). The TCR comes from a man aged 40-50 years with acute COVID-19. This chain connects TRBV5-1 to TRBJ2-7, with TRBD2 as a possible D gene (5 bases). The CDR3 protein is CASSFTLRTLGPYEQYF. CDR3 nucleotide sequence: TGCGCCAGCAGCTTTACACTGCGGACTCTCGGGCCCTACGAGCAGTACTTC. Full variable domain (remainder filled in from reference TRBV5-1 and TRBJ2-7): KAGVTQTPRYLIKTRGQQVTLSCSPISGHRSVSWYQQTPGQGLQFLFEYFSETQRNKGNFPGRFSGRQFSNSRSEMNVSTLELGDSALYLCASSFTLRTLGPYEQYFGPGTRLTVT.